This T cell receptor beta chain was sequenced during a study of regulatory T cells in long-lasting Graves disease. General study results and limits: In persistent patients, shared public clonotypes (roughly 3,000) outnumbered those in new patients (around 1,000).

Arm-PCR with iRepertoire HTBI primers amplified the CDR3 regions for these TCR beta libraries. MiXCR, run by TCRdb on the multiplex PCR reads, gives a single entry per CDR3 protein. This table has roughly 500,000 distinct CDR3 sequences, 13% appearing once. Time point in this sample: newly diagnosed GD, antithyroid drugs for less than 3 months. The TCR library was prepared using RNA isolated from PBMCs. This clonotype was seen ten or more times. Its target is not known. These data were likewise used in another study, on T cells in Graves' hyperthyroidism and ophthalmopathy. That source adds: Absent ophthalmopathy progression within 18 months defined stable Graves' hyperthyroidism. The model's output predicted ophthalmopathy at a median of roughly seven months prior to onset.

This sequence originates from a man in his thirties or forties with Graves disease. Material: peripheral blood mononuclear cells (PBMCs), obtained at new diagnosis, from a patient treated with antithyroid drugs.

The CDR3 is CASSFSGTSGSRGDTQYF. The CDR3 coding sequence is TGCGCCAGCAGCTTTTCCGGGACTAGCGGGAGTAGGGGAGATACGCAGTATTTT. V is TRBV5-1 and J is TRBJ2-3; 14 nucleotides align to TRBD2. Unmatched junction bases numbered 10, after V lost 2 bases and J lost 5 bases. The length of the CDR3 is 18 residues. Germline V gene lookup returns CDR1 SGHRS and CDR2 YFSETQ. The variable domain in full, with the rest retrieved from reference TRBV5-1 and TRBJ2-3, is KAGVTQTPRYLIKTRGQQVTLSCSPISGHRSVSWYQQTPGQGLQFLFEYFSETQRNKGNFPGRFSGRQFSNSRSEMNVSTLELGDSALYLCASSFSGTSGSRGDTQYFGPGTRLTVL.